The 9 T cell receptor beta chains reported below all come from one sample, sequenced in a study of CD8 T cells in ankylosing spondylitis. Study-wide points: What seemed typical of ankylosing spondylitis blood was a TCR beta motif built from 8 or 9 highly homologous variants.

TCRdb re-called the 5' RACE reads through MiXCR, storing one row per CDR3 protein. The sample lists about 460,000 distinct CDR3 sequences; about 5.4% were seen once. These TCRs' antigens remain unknown. Sample: blood, either unsorted or a sorted T cell fraction (not recorded which). All receptors come from a male donor with ankylosing spondylitis.

The chain uses TRBV5-8 and TRBJ2-1; 7 bases agree with TRBD2. Trimming removed 8 bases from V and 5 bases from J; junction bases left unmatched: 10. Looked up from germline, CDR1 is SGHTS and CDR2 is YDEGEE. This CDR3 contains 14 residues. The CDR3 loop is CARGPGGSHNEQFF. The CDR3 bases are TGTGCCAGGGGCCCCGGGGGGTCCCACAATGAGCAGTTCTTC.

This clonotype was observed at least ten times. The gene calls are TRBV7-9 and TRBJ2-3, with TRBD2 matching over 12 bases. The CDR3 has 16 residues. With 2 bases clipped from V and 0 bases from J, the junction kept 0 bases outside the gene matches. CDR1 is SEHNR and CDR2 is FQNEAQ in the germline V gene (reference sequence). For the CDR3, the DNA is TGTGCCAGCAGCTTAACTAGCGGGAGGAGCACAGATACGCAGTATTTT. Protein: CASSLTSGRSTDTQYF.

This clonotype was seen repeatedly, ten times or more. The V call is TRBV7-2, the J call TRBJ2-7; D not resolved. Trimming stripped 0 bases from V and 5 bases from J, with 17 bases between. This CDR3 is built from 16 residues. Germline V gives CDR1 SGHTA, CDR2 FQGNSA. The CDR3 DNA is TGTGCCAGCAGCTTAGCGTTAATTGGCGGTCCGGACGAGCAGTACTTC. It is translated as CASSLALIGGPDEQYF.

This clonotype showed up many times. The chain carries TRBV9 and TRBJ2-3; D possibly corresponds to TRBD2 (6 bases). Trimming removed 0 bases at V and 2 bases at J, with 13 bases between. Germline values: CDR1 SGDLS, CDR2 YYNGEE. The CDR3 is 16 residues long. The CDR3 nucleotides read TGTGCCAGCAGCGTAGGCGACGGGGGACTCACAGATACGCAGTATTTT. Its protein product is CASSVGDGGLTDTQYF.

This clonotype was counted a few times. This chain connects TRBV7-9 to TRBJ1-1, with a tentative D call TRBD1 (6 bases). Germline V gives CDR1 SEHNR, CDR2 FQNEAQ (reference sequence). The CDR3 is made up of 14 amino acids. With 3 bases removed from V and 3 bases from J, the gap between germline ends came to 11 bases. This chain's CDR3 is CASSLGGADTEAFF. The CDR3 coding sequence is TGTGCCAGCAGCTTGGGGGGCGCGGACACTGAAGCTTTCTTT.

This clonotype was counted at least ten times. The V and J genes are TRBV7-2 and TRBJ1-1; tentative D call: TRBD1 (5 bases). The CDR3 length is 14 residues. CDR1 SGHTA and CDR2 FQGNSA come from the germline V gene. V lost 0 bases, J lost 7 bases, and 12 bases lay in between. CDR3 coding DNA: TGTGCCAGCAGCTTAGCAGCACAGGCGATTGAAGCTTTCTTT. This encodes CASSLAAQAIEAFF.

This clonotype was detected ten times or more. V is TRBV20-1 and J is TRBJ2-2, with D possibly called TRBD1 or TRBD2 (5 bases each). The CDR3 is 14 residues long. V dropped 5 bases and J dropped 5 bases, with 15 bases sitting between them. Per the germline V gene, CDR1 is DFQATT and CDR2 is SNEGSKA (reference sequence). DNA of the CDR3: TGCAGTGCTCCACAGTCGGGGCTGACCGGGGAGCTGTTTTTT. This sequence encodes CSAPQSGLTGELFF.

This clonotype has more than one count but fewer than ten. This chain joins TRBV9 and TRBJ2-5, with unresolved D. CDR1 and CDR2 from the germline V gene are SGDLS and YYNGEE. V was cut by 4 bases and J by 6 bases, with 13 bases left in between. CDR3 size: 13 residues. CDR3 nucleotide sequence: TGTGCCAGCAGCTCTCGAGAGTGGCAGACCCAGTACTTC. Translating it yields CASSSREWQTQYF. Filled out from reference TRBV9 and TRBJ2-5, the complete variable domain reads DSGVTQTPKHLITATGQRVTLRCSPRSGDLSVYWYQQSLDQGLQFLIQYYNGEERAKGNILERFSAQQFPDLHSELNLSSLELGDSALYFCASSSREWQTQYFGPGTRLLVL.

The rearrangement links TRBV7-2 to TRBJ2-7, with 7 bases fitting TRBD2. From germline, CDR1 is SGHTA and CDR2 FQGNSA. V lost 8 bases to trimming and J lost 2 bases; unmatched junction nucleotides: 6. CDR3 size: 13 residues. The DNA for the CDR3 is TGTGCCAGCGTAGCGGGTCCCGCCTACGAGCAGTACTTC. As protein: CASVAGPAYEQYF.